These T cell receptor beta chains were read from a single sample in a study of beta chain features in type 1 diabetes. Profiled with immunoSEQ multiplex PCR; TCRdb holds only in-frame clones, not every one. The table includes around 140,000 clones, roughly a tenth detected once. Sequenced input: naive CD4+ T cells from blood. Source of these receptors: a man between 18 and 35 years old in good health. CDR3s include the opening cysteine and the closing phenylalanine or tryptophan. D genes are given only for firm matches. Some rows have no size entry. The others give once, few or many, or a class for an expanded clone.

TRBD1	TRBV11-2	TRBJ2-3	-	TGTGCCAGCAGCGTCCCGGGACAGGGTGGAGATACGCAGTATTTT	CASSVPGQGGDTQYF
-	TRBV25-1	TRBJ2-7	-	TGTGCCAACCTACCTGGGGGGGCGGGCCACGAGCAGTACTTC	CANLPGGAGHEQYF
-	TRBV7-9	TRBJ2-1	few	TGTGCCAGCAGCTTTAAAGGGGTAGGGTACAATGAGCAGTTCTTC	CASSFKGVGYNEQFF
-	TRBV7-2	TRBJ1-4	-	TGTGCCAGCAGCCTCCCGGGGGCAACTAATGAAAAACTGTTTTTT	CASSLPGATNEKLFF
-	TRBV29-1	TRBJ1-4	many	TGCAGCGTTCGACTAAATGAAAAACTGTTTTTT	CSVRLNEKLFF
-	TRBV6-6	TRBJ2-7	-	TGTGCCAGCACGGGAGCCTACGAGCAGTACTTC	CASTGAYEQYF
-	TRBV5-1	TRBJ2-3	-	TGCGCCAGCAGCTTTCTATCGGATACGCAGTATTTT	CASSFLSDTQYF
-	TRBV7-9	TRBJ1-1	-	TGTGCCAGCAGCATCGACAGGACGGGATCTGAAGCTTTCTTT	CASSIDRTGSEAFF
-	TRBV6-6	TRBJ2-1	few	TGTGCCAGCAGTATCCCGGGGGGCCAAGATGAGCAGTTCTTC	CASSIPGGQDEQFF
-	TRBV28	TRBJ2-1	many	TGTGCCAGCAGTTTCGCAGGGTTTTACAATGAGCAGTTCTTC	CASSFAGFYNEQFF
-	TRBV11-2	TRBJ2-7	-	TGTGCCAGCAGCTTAGAGGGTCTGGGGGACAAAACCTACGAGCAGTACTTC	CASSLEGLGDKTYEQYF
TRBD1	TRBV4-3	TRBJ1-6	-	TGCGCCAGCAGCCAAGCGCCGCAAGGGGGCGCGGGTTCACCCCTCCACTTT	CASSQAPQGGAGSPLHF
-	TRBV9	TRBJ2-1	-	TGTGCCAGCAGCCCCCACCTGCAGGGGCAGTTCTTC	CASSPHLQGQFF
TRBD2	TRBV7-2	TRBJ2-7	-	TGTGCCAGCAGCAAAACCGGGACTAGCGCCTACGAGCAGTACTTC	CASSKTGTSAYEQYF
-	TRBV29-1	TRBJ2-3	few	TGCAGCGTTGGACAGGGCACAGATACGCAGTATTTT	CSVGQGTDTQYF
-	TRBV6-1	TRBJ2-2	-	TGTGCCAGCAGTGTCCAAAGCAGGGTCCTCACCGGGGAGCTGTTTTTT	CASSVQSRVLTGELFF
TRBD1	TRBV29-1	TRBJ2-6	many	TGCAGCGCCACAGGGACAGGGGGCTTGCGGGGGGCCAACGTCCTGACTTTC	CSATGTGGLRGANVLTF
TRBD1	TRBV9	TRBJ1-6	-	TGTGCCAGCAGCGGGGACAGGATGAATTCACCCCTCCACTTT	CASSGDRMNSPLHF
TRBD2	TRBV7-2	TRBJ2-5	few	TGTGCCAGCAGCTCGTATAGCGGGGGGACCCAGTACTTC	CASSSYSGGTQYF
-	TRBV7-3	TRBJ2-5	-	TGTGCCAGCAGCTTAACAGTCACAGTGACCCAGTACTTC	CASSLTVTVTQYF
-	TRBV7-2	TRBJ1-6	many	TGTGCCAGCAGCATACGAGGTGGTCAGAATTCACCCCTCCACTTT	CASSIRGGQNSPLHF
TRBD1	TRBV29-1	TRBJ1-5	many	TGCAGCGTTCGTACAGGGGATCGTCAGCCCCAGCATTTT	CSVRTGDRQPQHF
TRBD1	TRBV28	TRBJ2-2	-	TGTGCCGTAATAGGGACAGGGGGCACCGGGGAGCTGTTTTTT	CAVIGTGGTGELFF
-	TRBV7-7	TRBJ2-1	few	TGTGCCAGCAGCGAGACAGGGCGGGGCAATGAGCAGTTCTTC	CASSETGRGNEQFF
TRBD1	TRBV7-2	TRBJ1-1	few	TGTGCCAGCAGCTTAGTTCGTATGGACAGGTACAGCACTGAAGCTTTCTTT	CASSLVRMDRYSTEAFF
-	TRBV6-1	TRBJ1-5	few	TGTGCCAGCAGTGGGCAGGGGAATAGCAATCAGCCCCAGCATTTT	CASSGQGNSNQPQHF
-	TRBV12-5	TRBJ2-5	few	TGTGCTAGTGGTTCTCAAGAGACCCAGTACTTC	CASGSQETQYF
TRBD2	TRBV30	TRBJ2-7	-	TGTGCCTGGCAGCGGGAAATCTACGAGCAGTACTTC	CAWQREIYEQYF
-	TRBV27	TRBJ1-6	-	TGTGCCAGCAGTTTATTGGTAGCCAATAATTCACCCCTCCACTTT	CASSLLVANNSPLHF
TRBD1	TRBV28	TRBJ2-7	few	TGTGCCAGCAGTTTATTGAGACAGGGGTTCAACGAGCAGTACTTC	CASSLLRQGFNEQYF
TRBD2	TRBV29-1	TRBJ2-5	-	TGCAGCGTTGGCGGAGCGGGGGGCCGGGAGACCCAGTACTTC	CSVGGAGGRETQYF
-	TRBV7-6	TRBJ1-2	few	TGTGCCAGCAGCTTAGTGAGAGGAGGAAACTATGGCTACACCTTC	CASSLVRGGNYGYTF
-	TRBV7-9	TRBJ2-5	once	TGTGCCAGCAGCTTAGCTAGAGCCCTCCAAGAGACCCAGTACTTC	CASSLARALQETQYF
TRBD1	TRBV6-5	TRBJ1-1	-	TGTGCCACTAGAAATCCGGGACAGGGTAACACTGAAGCTTTCTTT	CATRNPGQGNTEAFF
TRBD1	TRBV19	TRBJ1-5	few	TGTGCCAGTAGTGGGAACAGGGGTTCCTTCAGCAATCAGCCCCAGCATTTT	CASSGNRGSFSNQPQHF
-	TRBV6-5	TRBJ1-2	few	TGTGCCAGCAGTTTTGCTGGGGCCATCTATGGCTACACCTTC	CASSFAGAIYGYTF
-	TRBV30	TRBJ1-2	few	TGTGCCTGGAGTGTACCCGCTACCTATAGCTATGGCTACACCTTC	CAWSVPATYSYGYTF